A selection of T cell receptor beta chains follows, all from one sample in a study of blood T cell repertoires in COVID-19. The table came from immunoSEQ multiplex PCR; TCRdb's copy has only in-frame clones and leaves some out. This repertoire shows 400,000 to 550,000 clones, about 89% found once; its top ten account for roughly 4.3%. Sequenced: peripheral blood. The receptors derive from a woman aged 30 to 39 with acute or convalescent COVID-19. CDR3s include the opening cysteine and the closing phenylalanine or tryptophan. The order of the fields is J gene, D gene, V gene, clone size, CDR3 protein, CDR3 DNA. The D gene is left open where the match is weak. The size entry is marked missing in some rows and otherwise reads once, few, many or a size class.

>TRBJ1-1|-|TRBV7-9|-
CASSLVQTNTEAFF
TGTGCCAGCAGCTTAGTACAAACGAACACTGAAGCTTTCTTT
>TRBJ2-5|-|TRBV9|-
CASSFTAGPPGETQYF
TGTGCCAGCAGCTTCACAGCGGGCCCTCCGGGGGAGACCCAGTACTTC
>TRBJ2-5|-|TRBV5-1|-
CASSYGQRKETQYF
TGCGCCAGCAGCTATGGACAGAGGAAAGAGACCCAGTACTTC
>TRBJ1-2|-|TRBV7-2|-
CASTLFASARNYGYTF
TGTGCCAGCACCCTATTTGCATCAGCGCGGAACTATGGCTACACCTTC
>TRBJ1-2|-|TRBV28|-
CASSSRPMGYTF
TGTGCCAGCAGTTCCAGGCCCATGGGCTACACCTTC
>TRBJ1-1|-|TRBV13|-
CASSIDSNRMAAFF
TGTGCCAGCAGCATCGACAGCAATCGCATGGCGGCTTTCTTT
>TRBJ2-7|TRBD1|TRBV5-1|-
CASSLETSRQGYEQYF
TGCGCCAGCAGCTTGGAAACCAGTCGACAGGGCTACGAGCAGTACTTC
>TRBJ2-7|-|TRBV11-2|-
CASSKPGQLYEQYF
TGTGCCAGCAGCAAGCCTGGACAGCTCTACGAGCAGTACTTC
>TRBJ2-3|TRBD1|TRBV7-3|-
CASSLGQYTDTQYF
TGTGCCAGCAGCTTGGGACAGTACACAGATACGCAGTATTTT
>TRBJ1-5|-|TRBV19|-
CASSDLGRDTLDQPQHF
TGTGCCAGTAGCGACTTAGGACGGGACACCCTAGATCAGCCCCAGCATTTT
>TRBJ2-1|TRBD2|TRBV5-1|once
CASRASSGKYNEQFF
TGCGCCAGCAGGGCTTCTAGCGGAAAATACAATGAGCAGTTCTTC
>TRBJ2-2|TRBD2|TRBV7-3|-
CASSLMNSGVYTGELFF
TGTGCCAGCAGCTTAATGAATAGCGGGGTATACACCGGGGAGCTGTTTTTT
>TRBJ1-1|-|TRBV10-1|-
CASRRGLDTEAFF
TGCGCCAGCAGAAGGGGTCTCGACACTGAAGCTTTCTTT
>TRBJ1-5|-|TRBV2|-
CASSGGGGIRNQPQHF
TGTGCCAGCAGTGGCGGGGGCGGGATACGGAATCAGCCCCAGCATTTT
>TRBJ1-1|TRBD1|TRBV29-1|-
CSVRRDRGPSEAFF
TGCAGCGTCCGCCGCGACAGGGGGCCTTCTGAAGCTTTCTTT
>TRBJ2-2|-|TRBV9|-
CASSTPRGYTGELFF
TGTGCCAGCAGCACCCCTCGGGGGTACACCGGGGAGCTGTTTTTT
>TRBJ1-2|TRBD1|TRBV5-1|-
CASSSSGGSYTF
TGCGCCAGCAGCTCGTCAGGGGGAAGCTACACCTTC
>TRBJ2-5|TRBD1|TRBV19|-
CASSIGTGGQKTQYF
TGTGCCAGTAGTATCGGGACAGGGGGCCAAAAGACCCAGTACTTC
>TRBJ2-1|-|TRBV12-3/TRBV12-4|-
CASSLRRVNEQFF
TGTGCCAGCAGTTTGCGGCGGGTGAATGAGCAGTTCTTC
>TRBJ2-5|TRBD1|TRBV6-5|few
CASSYRGQGGETQYF
TGTGCCAGCAGTTACCGGGGACAGGGAGGCGAGACCCAGTACTTC
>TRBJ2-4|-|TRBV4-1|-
CASSQGDRAGAKNIQYF
TGCGCCAGCAGCCAAGGGGACCGGGCGGGGGCCAAAAACATTCAGTACTTC
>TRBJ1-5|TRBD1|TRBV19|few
CASSSQGLVNQPQHF
TGTGCCAGTAGTTCACAGGGGCTGGTCAATCAGCCCCAGCATTTT
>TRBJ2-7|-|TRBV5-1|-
CASSLSEYEQYF
TGCGCCAGCAGCTTATCGGAGTACGAGCAGTACTTC
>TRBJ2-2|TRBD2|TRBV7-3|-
CASSKTTSAGTGELFF
TGTGCCAGCAGCAAGACAACTAGCGCCGGCACCGGGGAGCTGTTTTTT
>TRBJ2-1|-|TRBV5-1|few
CASKREIYNEQFF
TGCGCCAGTAAGAGGGAGATCTACAATGAGCAGTTCTTC
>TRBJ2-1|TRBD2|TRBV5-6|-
CASSWGLDYNEQFF
TGTGCCAGCAGTTGGGGACTAGACTACAATGAGCAGTTCTTC
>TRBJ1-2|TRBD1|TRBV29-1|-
CSGSDRKNGYTF
TGCAGCGGTTCGGACAGGAAAAATGGCTACACCTTC
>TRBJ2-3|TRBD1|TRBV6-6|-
CASSNRGLSTDTQYF
TGTGCCAGCAGTAACAGGGGGCTAAGCACAGATACGCAGTATTTT
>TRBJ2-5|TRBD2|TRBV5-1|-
CASNAAGGQETQYF
TGCGCCAGCAACGCGGCGGGGGGCCAAGAGACCCAGTACTTC
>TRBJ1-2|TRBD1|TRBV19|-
CASRRTGGAHGYTF
TGTGCCAGTCGTCGAACAGGGGGCGCTCATGGCTACACCTTC
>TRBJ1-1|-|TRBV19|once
CASGQIYTEAFF
TGTGCCAGCGGACAGATATACACTGAAGCTTTCTTT
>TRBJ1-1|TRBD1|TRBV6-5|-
CASSRTGEVPEF
TGTGCCAGCAGTCGGACAGGAGAAGTCCCTGAGTTT
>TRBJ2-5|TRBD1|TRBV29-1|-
CSVAGTGRETQYF
TGCAGCGTTGCAGGGACAGGGCGTGAGACCCAGTACTTC
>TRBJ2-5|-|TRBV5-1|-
CASSLEGSQETQYF
TGCGCCAGCAGCTTGGAGGGGTCCCAAGAGACCCAGTACTTC
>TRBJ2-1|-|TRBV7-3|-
CASSLSDSGEQFF
TGTGCCAGCAGCTTATCCGACTCGGGTGAGCAGTTCTTC
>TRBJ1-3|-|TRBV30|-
CAWSAPDRAGNTIYF
TGTGCCTGGAGTGCCCCCGACAGAGCGGGAAACACCATATATTTT
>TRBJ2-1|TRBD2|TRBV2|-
CASSAQRGGTNEQFF
TGTGCCAGCAGTGCCCAGCGGGGGGGCACCAATGAGCAGTTCTTC
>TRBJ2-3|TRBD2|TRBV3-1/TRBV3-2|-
CASSQDVASGGAADTQYF
TGTGCCAGCAGCCAAGATGTTGCTAGCGGGGGGGCGGCAGATACGCAGTATTTT
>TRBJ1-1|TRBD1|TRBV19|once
CASSIRTGFAEAFF
TGTGCCAGTAGTATCAGGACAGGGTTCGCTGAAGCTTTCTTT
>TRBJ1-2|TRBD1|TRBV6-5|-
CASRRGQGGSYTF
TGTGCCAGCAGGCGTGGACAGGGGGGAAGCTACACCTTC
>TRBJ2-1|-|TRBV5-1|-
CASSVAGVDEQFF
TGCGCCAGCAGCGTCGCAGGGGTGGATGAGCAGTTCTTC
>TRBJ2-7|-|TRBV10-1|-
CASSAGGTVEQYF
TGCGCCAGCAGTGCGGGGGGGACAGTCGAGCAGTACTTC
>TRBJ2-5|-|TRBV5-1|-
CASSPRREETQYF
TGCGCCAGCAGCCCGCGACGGGAGGAGACCCAGTACTTC
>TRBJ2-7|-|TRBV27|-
CASSSLGGGYEQYF
TGTGCCAGCAGTTCCCTCGGAGGCGGCTACGAGCAGTACTTC
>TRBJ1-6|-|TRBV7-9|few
CASSARTVYNSPLHF
TGTGCCAGCAGCGCTCGGACAGTCTATAATTCACCCCTCCACTTT
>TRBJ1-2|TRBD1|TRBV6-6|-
CASTKQGAGYGYTF
TGTGCCAGCACTAAACAGGGGGCTGGATATGGCTACACCTTC
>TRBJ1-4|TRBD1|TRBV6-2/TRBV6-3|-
CASSYYRGLQGARNEKLFF
TGTGCCAGCAGTTACTATCGGGGTCTACAGGGGGCCAGAAATGAAAAACTGTTTTTT
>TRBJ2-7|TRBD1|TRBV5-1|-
CASSSLDRAGEQYF
TGCGCCAGCAGCTCCTTGGACAGGGCAGGGGAGCAGTACTTC
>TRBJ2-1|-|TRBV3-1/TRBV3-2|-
CASSPYVGVPGNEQFF
TGTGCCAGCAGCCCGTATGTGGGCGTTCCCGGCAATGAGCAGTTCTTC
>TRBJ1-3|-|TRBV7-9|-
CASSQRLSGNTIYF
TGTGCCAGCAGCCAAAGACTCTCTGGAAACACCATATATTTT
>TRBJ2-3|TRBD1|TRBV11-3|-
CASSSGRTGKDTQYF
TGTGCCAGCAGCTCCGGGCGGACAGGGAAAGATACGCAGTATTTT
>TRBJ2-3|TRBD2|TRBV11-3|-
CASSYGLAGAGADTQYF
TGTGCCAGCAGCTACGGACTAGCGGGGGCCGGGGCAGATACGCAGTATTTT
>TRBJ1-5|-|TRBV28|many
CASSPPSGGRQPQHF
TGTGCCAGCAGTCCCCCTTCGGGGGGCAGACAGCCCCAGCATTTT
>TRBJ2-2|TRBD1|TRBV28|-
CASRDRGTGELFF
TGTGCCAGCCGGGACAGGGGAACCGGGGAGCTGTTTTTT
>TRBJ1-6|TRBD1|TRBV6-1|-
CASSEARQGGSPLHF
TGTGCCAGCAGTGAAGCTCGACAGGGTGGATCACCCCTCCACTTT
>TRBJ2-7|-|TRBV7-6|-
CASSLERGFNEQYF
TGTGCCAGCAGCTTAGAGAGAGGGTTTAACGAGCAGTACTTC
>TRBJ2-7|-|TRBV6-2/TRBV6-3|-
CASSIPGLGYEQYF
TGTGCCAGCAGTATACCGGGACTGGGCTACGAGCAGTACTTC
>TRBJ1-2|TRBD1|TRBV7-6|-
CASSLTGTGVYGYTF
TGTGCCAGCAGCTTAACCGGGACAGGGGTATATGGCTACACCTTC